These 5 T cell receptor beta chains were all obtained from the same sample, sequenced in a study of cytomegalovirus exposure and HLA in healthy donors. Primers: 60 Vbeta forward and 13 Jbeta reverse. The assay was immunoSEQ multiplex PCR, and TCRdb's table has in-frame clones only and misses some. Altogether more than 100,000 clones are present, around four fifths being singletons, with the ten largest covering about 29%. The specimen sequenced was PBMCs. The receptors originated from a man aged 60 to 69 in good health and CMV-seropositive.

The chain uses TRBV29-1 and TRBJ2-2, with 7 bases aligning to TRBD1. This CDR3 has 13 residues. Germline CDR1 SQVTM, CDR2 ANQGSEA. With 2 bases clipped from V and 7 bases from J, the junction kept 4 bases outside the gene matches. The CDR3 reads CSVERQGNGELFF. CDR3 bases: TGCAGCGTTGAAAGACAGGGAAACGGGGAGCTGTTTTTT.

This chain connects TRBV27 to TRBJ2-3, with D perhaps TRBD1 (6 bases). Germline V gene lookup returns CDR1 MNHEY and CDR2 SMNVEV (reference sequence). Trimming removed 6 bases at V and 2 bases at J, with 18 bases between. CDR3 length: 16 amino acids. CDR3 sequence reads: CASSVGPGHSTDTQYF. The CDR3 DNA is TGTGCCAGCAGCGTTGGCCCGGGACATTCCACAGATACGCAGTATTTT.

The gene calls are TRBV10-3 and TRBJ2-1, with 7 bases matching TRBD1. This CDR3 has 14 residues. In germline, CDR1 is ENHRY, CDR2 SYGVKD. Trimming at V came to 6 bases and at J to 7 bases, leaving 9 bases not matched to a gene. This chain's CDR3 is CAISSRTGLNEQFF. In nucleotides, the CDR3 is TGTGCCATCAGCAGTAGGACAGGTTTGAATGAGCAGTTCTTC.

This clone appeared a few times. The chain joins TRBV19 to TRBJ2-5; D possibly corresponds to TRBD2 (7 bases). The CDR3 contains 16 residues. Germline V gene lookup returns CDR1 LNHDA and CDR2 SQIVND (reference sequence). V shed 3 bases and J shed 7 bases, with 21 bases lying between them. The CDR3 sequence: CASSMDEGGPSGTQYF. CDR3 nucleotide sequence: TGTGCCAGTAGTATGGACGAGGGGGGCCCTAGCGGGACCCAGTACTTC.

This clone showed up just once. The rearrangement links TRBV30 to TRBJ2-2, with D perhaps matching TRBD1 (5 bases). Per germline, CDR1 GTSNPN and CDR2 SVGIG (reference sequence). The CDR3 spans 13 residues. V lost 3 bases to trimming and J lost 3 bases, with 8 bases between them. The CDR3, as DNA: TGTGCCTGGAGGGGGCGTGACACCGGGGAGCTGTTTTTT. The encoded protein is CAWRGRDTGELFF. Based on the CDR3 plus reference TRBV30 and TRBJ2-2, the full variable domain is SQTIHQWPATLVQPVGSPLSLECTVEGTSNPNLYWYRQAAGRGLQLLFYSVGIGQISSEVPQNLSASRPQDRQFILSSKKLLLSDSGFYLCAWRGRDTGELFFGEGSRLTVL.